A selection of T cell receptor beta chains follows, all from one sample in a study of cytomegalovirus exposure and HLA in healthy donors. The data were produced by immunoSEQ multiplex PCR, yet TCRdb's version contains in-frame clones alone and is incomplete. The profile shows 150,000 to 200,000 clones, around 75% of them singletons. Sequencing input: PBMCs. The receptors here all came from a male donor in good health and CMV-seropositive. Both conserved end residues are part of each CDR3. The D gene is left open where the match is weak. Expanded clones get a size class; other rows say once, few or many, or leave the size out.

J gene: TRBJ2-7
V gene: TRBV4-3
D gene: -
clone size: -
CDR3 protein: CASSQDHAGEQYF
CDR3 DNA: TGCGCCAGCAGCCAAGATCACGCGGGGGAGCAGTACTTC

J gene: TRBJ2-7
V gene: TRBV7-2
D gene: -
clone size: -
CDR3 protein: CASSSTGNVYEQYF
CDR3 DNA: TGTGCCAGCAGCTCCACAGGGAATGTCTACGAGCAGTACTTC

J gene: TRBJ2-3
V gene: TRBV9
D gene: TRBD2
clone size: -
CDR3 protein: CASSRGLAGTDTQYF
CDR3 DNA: TGTGCCAGCAGCCGGGGACTAGCGGGGACAGATACGCAGTATTTT

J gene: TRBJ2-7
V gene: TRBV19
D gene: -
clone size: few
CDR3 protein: CASSIGAGPYEQYF
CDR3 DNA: TGTGCCAGTAGTATAGGGGCAGGGCCCTACGAGCAGTACTTC

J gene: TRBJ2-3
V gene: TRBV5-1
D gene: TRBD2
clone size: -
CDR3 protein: CASSLASGGSTDTQYF
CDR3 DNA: TGCGCCAGCAGCTTGGCTAGCGGGGGGAGCACAGATACGCAGTATTTT

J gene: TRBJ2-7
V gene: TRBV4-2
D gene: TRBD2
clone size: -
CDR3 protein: CASSAPTSGGPYEQYF
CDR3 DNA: TGTGCCAGCAGCGCGCCGACTAGCGGGGGCCCCTACGAGCAGTACTTC

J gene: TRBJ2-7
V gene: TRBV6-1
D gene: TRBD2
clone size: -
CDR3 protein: CASNIAGENEQYF
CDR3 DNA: TGTGCCAGCAATATAGCGGGGGAGAACGAGCAGTACTTC

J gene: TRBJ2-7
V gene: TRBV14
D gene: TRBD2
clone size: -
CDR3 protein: CASSPTSGTSGILTNEQYF
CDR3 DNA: TGTGCCAGCAGCCCGACCTCCGGGACTAGCGGGATTTTGACTAACGAGCAGTACTTC

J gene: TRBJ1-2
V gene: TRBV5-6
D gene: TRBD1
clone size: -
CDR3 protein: CASRGDRSSGYTF
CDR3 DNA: TGTGCCAGCAGGGGGGACAGGTCCTCGGGCTACACCTTC

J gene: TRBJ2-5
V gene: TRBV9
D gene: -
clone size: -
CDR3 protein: CASSSNPGVRETQYF
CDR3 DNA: TGTGCCAGCAGCTCAAACCCAGGGGTCCGAGAGACCCAGTACTTC

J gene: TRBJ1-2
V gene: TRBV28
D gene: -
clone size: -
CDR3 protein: CASSYGLGGYGYTF
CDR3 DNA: TGTGCCAGCAGCTACGGGTTGGGGGGATATGGCTACACCTTC

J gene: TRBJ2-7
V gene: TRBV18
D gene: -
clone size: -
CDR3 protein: CASSPDTGYEQYF
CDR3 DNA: TGTGCCAGCTCACCAGATACAGGCTACGAGCAGTACTTC

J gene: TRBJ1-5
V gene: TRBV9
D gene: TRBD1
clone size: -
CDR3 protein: CASSVGMGQGASQPQHF
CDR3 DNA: TGTGCCAGCAGCGTAGGCATGGGACAGGGGGCGAGTCAGCCCCAGCATTTT

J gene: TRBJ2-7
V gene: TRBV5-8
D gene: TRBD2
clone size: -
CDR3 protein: CASSKVRGGEQYF
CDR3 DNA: TGTGCCAGCAGCAAAGTACGGGGGGGCGAGCAGTACTTC

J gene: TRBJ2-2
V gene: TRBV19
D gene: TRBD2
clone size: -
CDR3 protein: CASSSTSGAGELFF
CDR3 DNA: TGTGCCAGTAGTTCGACTAGCGGAGCCGGGGAGCTGTTTTTT

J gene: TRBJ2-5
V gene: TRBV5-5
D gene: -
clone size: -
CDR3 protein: CASSLGWRETQYF
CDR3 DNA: TGTGCCAGCAGCTTGGGGTGGCGGGAGACCCAGTACTTC

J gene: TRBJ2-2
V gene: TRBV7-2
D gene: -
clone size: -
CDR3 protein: CASSFRFGELFF
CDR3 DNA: TGTGCCAGCAGCTTTAGATTCGGGGAGCTGTTTTTT

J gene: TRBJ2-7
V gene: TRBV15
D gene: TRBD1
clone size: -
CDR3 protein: CATSSRQGFGYEQYF
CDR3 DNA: TGTGCCACCAGCAGCAGACAGGGGTTCGGCTACGAGCAGTACTTC

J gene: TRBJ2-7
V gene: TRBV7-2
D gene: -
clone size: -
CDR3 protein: CASSLQPRGSYEQYF
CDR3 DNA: TGTGCCAGCAGCCTTCAACCTCGGGGCTCCTACGAGCAGTACTTC

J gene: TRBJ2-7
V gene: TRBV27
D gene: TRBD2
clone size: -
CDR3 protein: CASRRSGRAYEQYF
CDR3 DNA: TGTGCCAGCAGGAGGAGCGGGAGGGCCTACGAGCAGTACTTC

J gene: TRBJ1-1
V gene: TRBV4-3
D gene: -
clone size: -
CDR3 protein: CASSQDHRVNTEAFF
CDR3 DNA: TGCGCCAGCAGCCAAGATCATCGGGTGAACACTGAAGCTTTCTTT

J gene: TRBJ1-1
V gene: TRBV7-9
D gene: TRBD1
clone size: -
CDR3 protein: CASSLETGGTEAFF
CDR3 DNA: TGTGCCAGCAGCTTAGAGACAGGGGGGACTGAAGCTTTCTTT

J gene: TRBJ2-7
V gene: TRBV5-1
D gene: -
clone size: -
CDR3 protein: CASSLNGGTYEQYF
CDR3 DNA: TGCGCCAGCAGCTTAAATGGCGGAACCTACGAGCAGTACTTC

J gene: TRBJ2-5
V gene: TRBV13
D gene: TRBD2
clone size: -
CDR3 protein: CASSSWGGGETQYF
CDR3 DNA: TGTGCCAGCAGCTCCTGGGGGGGTGGAGAGACCCAGTACTTC

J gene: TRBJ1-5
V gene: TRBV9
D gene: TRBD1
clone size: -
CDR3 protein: CASSDGDSNQPQHF
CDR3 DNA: TGTGCCAGCAGCGATGGGGACAGTAATCAGCCCCAGCATTTT

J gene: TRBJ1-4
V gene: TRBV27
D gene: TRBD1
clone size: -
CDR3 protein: CASSLGTGREKLFF
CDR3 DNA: TGTGCCAGCAGTTTAGGGACAGGGCGAGAAAAACTGTTTTTT

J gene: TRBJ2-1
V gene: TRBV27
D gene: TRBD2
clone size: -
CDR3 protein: CASSFVAGRYNEQFF
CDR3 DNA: TGTGCCAGCAGTTTCGTAGCGGGACGCTACAATGAGCAGTTCTTC

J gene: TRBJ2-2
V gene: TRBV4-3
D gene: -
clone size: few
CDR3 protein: CASSQDSANTGELFF
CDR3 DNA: TGCGCCAGCAGCCAAGACTCGGCGAACACCGGGGAGCTGTTTTTT

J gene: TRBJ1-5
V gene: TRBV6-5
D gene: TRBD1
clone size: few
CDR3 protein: CASRGQGAQPQHF
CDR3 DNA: TGTGCCAGCAGAGGACAGGGGGCTCAGCCCCAGCATTTT

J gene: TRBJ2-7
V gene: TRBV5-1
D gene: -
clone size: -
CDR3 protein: CASSEAYEQYF
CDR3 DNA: TGCGCCAGCAGCGAGGCCTACGAGCAGTACTTC

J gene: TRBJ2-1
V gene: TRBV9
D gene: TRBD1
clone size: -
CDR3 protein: CASSSNRDRGGYNEQFF
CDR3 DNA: TGTGCCAGCAGTTCCAACCGGGACAGGGGTGGCTACAATGAGCAGTTCTTC

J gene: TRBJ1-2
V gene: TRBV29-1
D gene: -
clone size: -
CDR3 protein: CSVDSGVGKGGYTF
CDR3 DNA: TGCAGCGTTGATTCAGGGGTGGGGAAGGGGGGCTACACCTTC

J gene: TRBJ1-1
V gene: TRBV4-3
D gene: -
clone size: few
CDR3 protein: CASSQDAGGNTEAFF
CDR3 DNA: TGCGCCAGCAGCCAAGATGCGGGGGGCAACACTGAAGCTTTCTTT

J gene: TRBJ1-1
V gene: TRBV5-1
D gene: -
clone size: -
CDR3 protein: CASSLDGEGYTEAFF
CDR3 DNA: TGCGCCAGCAGCTTGGACGGGGAAGGGTACACTGAAGCTTTCTTT

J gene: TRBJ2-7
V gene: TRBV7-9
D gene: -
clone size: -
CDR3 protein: CASSLRGSPYEQYF
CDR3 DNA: TGTGCCAGCAGCTTAAGGGGTTCCCCCTACGAGCAGTACTTC

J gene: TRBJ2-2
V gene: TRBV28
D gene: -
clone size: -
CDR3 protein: CASARALAGTGELFF
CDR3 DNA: TGTGCCAGCGCTAGGGCACTAGCAGGTACCGGGGAGCTGTTTTTT

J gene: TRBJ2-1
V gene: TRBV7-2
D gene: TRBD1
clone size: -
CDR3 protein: CASSPGQEWRGEQFF
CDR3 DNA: TGTGCCAGCAGCCCGGGACAGGAGTGGAGGGGTGAGCAGTTCTTC

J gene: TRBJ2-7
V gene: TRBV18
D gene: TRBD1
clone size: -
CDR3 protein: CASSRQGNEQYF
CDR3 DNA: TGTGCCAGCTCACGACAGGGCAACGAGCAGTACTTC

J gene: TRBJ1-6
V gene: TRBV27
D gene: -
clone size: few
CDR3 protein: CASTLIADNSPLHF
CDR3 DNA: TGTGCCAGCACCCTTATTGCGGATAATTCACCCCTCCACTTT

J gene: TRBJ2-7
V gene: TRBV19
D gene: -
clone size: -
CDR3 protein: CASSTNPTGYEQYF
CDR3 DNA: TGTGCCAGTAGTACCAATCCGACGGGCTACGAGCAGTACTTC

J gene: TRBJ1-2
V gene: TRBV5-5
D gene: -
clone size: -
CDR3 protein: CASSLEVGPSGYTF
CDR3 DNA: TGTGCCAGCAGCTTGGAAGTGGGCCCATCTGGCTACACCTTC

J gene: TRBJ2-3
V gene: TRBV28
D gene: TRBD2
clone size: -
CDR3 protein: CASSFLAEGTDTQYF
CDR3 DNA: TGTGCCAGCAGTTTCCTAGCGGAGGGCACAGATACGCAGTATTTT

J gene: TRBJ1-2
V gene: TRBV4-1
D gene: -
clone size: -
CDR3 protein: CASSPAPRGNGYTF
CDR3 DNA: TGCGCCAGCAGCCCAGCCCCTCGGGGGAATGGCTACACCTTC

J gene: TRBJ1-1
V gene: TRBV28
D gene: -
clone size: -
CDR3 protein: CASQRPGNTEAFF
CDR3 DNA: TGTGCCAGCCAAAGGCCGGGGAACACTGAAGCTTTCTTT